The 22 T cell receptor beta chains given below trace back to one sample, sequenced in a study of OX40 agonist ivuxolimab in advanced cancers. The protocol was immunoSEQ multiplex PCR, while the TCRdb copy is restricted to in-frame clones and leaves out a portion. The sample has 45,000 to 55,000 clones, 65% to 90% seen once. Sequencing was performed on CD4+ or CD8+ T cells sorted from blood, taken in a trial of the OX40 agonist ivuxolimab. All receptors come from an adult with an advanced solid tumor such as melanoma, head and neck, liver or kidney cancer.

The J gene is TRBJ2-7, the V gene TRBV27; the D gene is possibly TRBD1 (8 bases). This CDR3 comprises 14 residues. The V gene's germline CDR1 is MNHEY and CDR2 SMNVEV (reference sequence). V lost 5 bases and J lost 6, with 17 bases in between. The CDR3 DNA is TGTGCCAGCAGTACTACAGGGGGGGCTTTCGAGCAGTACTTC. This codes for CASSTTGGAFEQYF.

The chain links TRBV6-5 to TRBJ2-7; either TRBD1 or TRBD2 may fit D (5 bases each). V lost 3 bases and J lost 4, with 10 bases in between. The germline CDR1 and CDR2 sequences are MNHEY and SVGAGI. This CDR3 has 13 residues. The CDR3 here is CASSYRGEYEQYV. CDR3 in DNA: TGTGCCAGCAGTTATAGGGGAGAGTACGAGCAGTACGTC.

This chain uses TRBV5-1 with TRBJ2-7; 9 bases are shared with TRBD2. CDR3 length: 16 residues. V lost 3 bases and J lost 4; bases outside the gene matches: 11. From germline, CDR1 is SGHRS and CDR2 YFSETQ. The DNA for the CDR3 is TGCGCCAGCAGCTCTAATAGCGGGAGTATGCTGTACGAGCAGTACTTC. Translating gives CASSSNSGSMLYEQYF.

The gene calls are TRBV6-6 and TRBJ1-1; D gene ambiguous. The CDR3 runs 13 residues. The V end was cut by 6 bases, the J end by 3 bases, with 11 bases between. The germline gives CDR1 MNHNY, CDR2 SVGAGI (reference sequence). For the CDR3, the DNA is TGTGCCAGCAGCTCCATGGGCCACACTGAAGCTTTCTTT. This sequence encodes CASSSMGHTEAFF.

The chain employs TRBV6-1 and TRBJ1-5; D not resolved. Germline V gives CDR1 MNHNS, CDR2 SASEGT. This CDR3 is built from 12 residues. The germline V and J ends were trimmed by 5 bases and 3 bases, with 5 bases remaining between them. CDR3 loop: CASSNANQPQHF. DNA of the CDR3: TGTGCCAGCAGTAACGCCAATCAGCCCCAGCATTTT.

The CDR3 is CASSASYGYTF. CDR3 in DNA: TGTGCCAGCAGTGCCAGCTATGGCTACACCTTC. The J gene is TRBJ1-2, the V gene TRBV2, with D unresolved. Germline assignment: CDR1 SNHLY and CDR2 FYNNEI. Between the trimmed V and J ends, which lost 4 bases and 4 bases, there was a span of 4 bases. The CDR3 extends over 11 amino acids.

CDR3 sequence: CASSELTGANTEAFF. CDR3 DNA sequence: TGCGCCAGCAGTGAGCTGACAGGGGCGAACACTGAAGCTTTCTTT. The rearrangement joins TRBV10-1 to TRBJ1-1; TRBD1 matches 8 bases. Losses at the gene ends were 2 bases for V and 1 base for J; bases not matched to a gene: 3. Looked up from germline, CDR1 is WNHNN and CDR2 is SYGVQD (reference sequence). This CDR3 is 15 amino acids long.

The chain recombines TRBV6-5 with TRBJ2-1; D uncertain. CDR1 and CDR2 from the germline V gene are MNHEY and SVGAGI. Trimming removed 6 bases from V and 0 bases from J, with 6 bases in between. This CDR3 has 13 amino acids. CDR3 coding DNA: TGTGCCAGCAGGCAGTTCTCCTACAATGAGCAGTTCTTC. Translating gives CASRQFSYNEQFF.

This clone was seen once. V gene TRBV5-4 combines with J gene TRBJ1-2; 8 bases line up with TRBD1. This CDR3 comprises 14 residues. Germline V CDR1 and CDR2: SGHNT, YYREEE (reference sequence). Trimming at V came to 4 bases and at J to 5 bases, leaving 7 bases not matched to a gene. CDR3 coding DNA: TGTGCCAGCAGCCCGGACAGGGAAGGATATGGCTACACCTTC. As protein: CASSPDREGYGYTF. The full variable domain, its missing parts supplied by reference TRBV5-4 and TRBJ1-2, is ETGVTQSPTHLIKTRGQQVTLRCSSQSGHNTVSWYQQALGQGPQFIFQYYREEENGRGNFPPRFSGLQFPNYSSELNVNALELDDSALYLCASSPDREGYGYTFGSGTRLTVV.

This clone turned up a few times. This sequence joins TRBV4-1 and TRBJ1-5; possible D gene TRBD1, 5 bases. The CDR3 has 14 amino acids. Germline V lookup: CDR1 MGHRA, CDR2 YSYEKL. V lost 3 bases and J 5 bases, leaving 11 bases between the germline ends. The chain's CDR3 is CASSQRDLDQPQHF. Written as DNA, the CDR3 is TGCGCCAGCAGCCAGCGGGACCTAGATCAGCCCCAGCATTTT.

The gene calls are TRBV4-3 and TRBJ2-3, with a possible D match to TRBD2 (5 bases). V lost 4 bases to trimming and J lost 5 bases, with 13 bases between them. Germline-derived CDR1 and CDR2 are LGHNA and YSLEER. The CDR3 covers 14 residues. The CDR3 DNA reads TGCGCCAGCAGCCCCGCCCCCGCGGGAGATACGCAGTATTTT. Amino acid sequence: CASSPAPAGDTQYF.

V gene TRBV19 combines with J gene TRBJ1-5, with unresolved D. This CDR3 region has 15 residues. CDR1 and CDR2 from the germline V gene are LNHDA and SQIVND (reference sequence). Between the trimmed V and J ends, which lost 7 bases and 1 base, there was a span of 14 bases. CDR3 nucleotide sequence: TGTGCCAGTATCATCTGGGGTGGAAGCAATCAGCCCCAGCATTTT. Its translation is CASIIWGGSNQPQHF.

This chain connects TRBV5-4 to TRBJ2-1; D is undetermined. Germline CDR1 and CDR2: SGHNT and YYREEE (reference sequence). Trimming took off 0 bases at V and 6 bases at J, with 10 bases between the two ends. CDR3 length: 14 amino acids. In DNA form, the CDR3 reads TGTGCCAGCAGCTTGGAAATAGCTCGCAATGAGCAGTTCTTC. This codes for CASSLEIARNEQFF.

The J gene is TRBJ1-2, the V gene TRBV5-1; 7 bases map to TRBD1. The CDR3 runs 13 residues. V lost 1 base and J lost 8; bases outside the gene matches: 5. Germline values: CDR1 SGHRS, CDR2 YFSETQ. CDR3 coding DNA: TGCGCCAGCAGCTTGACAGGGGAGAGAGGCTACACCTTC. Translated: CASSLTGERGYTF.

CDR3 bases: TGTGCCAGTAAGGAGGGCAATCAGCCCCAGCATTTT. It specifies CASKEGNQPQHF. V and J are TRBV19 and TRBJ1-5; unclear D gene. The CDR3 covers 12 residues. Trimming stripped 7 bases from V and 2 bases from J, with 6 bases between. Germline V gene data show CDR1 as LNHDA and CDR2 as SQIVND (reference sequence).

This clone occurred once. The chain joins TRBV6-1 to TRBJ2-5; D not resolved. V lost 2 bases to trimming and J lost 5 bases, with 12 bases between them. In germline, CDR1 is MNHNS, CDR2 SASEGT. The CDR3 is made up of 14 amino acids. The CDR3 region is CASSEQDGLETQYF. As DNA, the CDR3 is TGTGCCAGCAGTGAACAGGACGGTCTCGAGACCCAGTACTTC.

In its sample, this clone was seen a few times. The CDR3 here is CASSEGVYSNQPQHF. The CDR3 nucleotides read TGTGCCAGCAGTGAAGGGGTGTATAGCAATCAGCCCCAGCATTTT. The genes are TRBV2 and TRBJ1-5, with D unclear. The germline V gene has CDR1 SNHLY and CDR2 FYNNEI. CDR3 length equals 15 residues. The ends were cut back, 1 base at V and 0 bases at J, with 7 bases in the middle.

This chain connects TRBV28 to TRBJ2-7, with 8 bases fitting TRBD2. V lost 4 bases, J lost 3 bases, and 8 bases stayed unmatched. The CDR3 contains 15 residues. Germline V gene data show CDR1 as MDHEN and CDR2 as SYDVKM. DNA for the CDR3: TGTGCCAGCAGTTCCCCGAGCGGGGGCAACTACGAGCAGTACTTC. Protein: CASSSPSGGNYEQYF.

The chain recombines TRBV4-2 with TRBJ2-2; 10 nucleotides match TRBD2. V dropped 0 bases and J dropped 4; count of bases not matched to a gene: 5. The CDR3 is 17 residues long. Germline V gene sequence: CDR1 LGHNA, CDR2 YNFKEQ. The CDR3 region has the DNA TGTGCCAGCAGCCAAGAAGCTAGCGGGAGTCCCACCGGGGAGCTGTTTTTT. Its translation: CASSQEASGSPTGELFF.

The CDR3 here is CASSQGQSYEQYF. CDR3 sequence (DNA): TGTGCCAGCAGCCAGGGACAAAGTTACGAGCAGTACTTC. V is TRBV7-8 and J is TRBJ2-7; possibly TRBD1 for D (6 bases). The CDR3 totals 13 residues. Trimming cost V 5 bases and J 4 bases, with 12 bases left between them. Germline CDR1 reads SGHVS; CDR2 reads FQNEAQ.

This clone has just one count. This chain joins TRBV27 and TRBJ2-1; the D gene is possibly TRBD2 (6 bases). Germline CDR1 is MNHEY and CDR2 is SMNVEV (reference sequence). The CDR3 is made up of 16 amino acids. Trimming stripped 5 bases from V and 5 bases from J, with 19 bases between. CDR3 sequence reads: CASSPNGPGLNNEQFF. In DNA form, the CDR3 reads TGTGCCAGCAGTCCGAACGGCCCGGGACTGAACAATGAGCAGTTCTTC.

The chain recombines TRBV27 with TRBJ2-1; the match to TRBD2 covers 9 bases. CDR1 MNHEY and CDR2 SMNVEV come from the germline V gene (reference sequence). The length of the CDR3 is 19 residues. The trim removed 6 bases at V and 2 bases at J, leaving 17 bases unmatched. The CDR3: CASSYKGIAGVGPYNEQFF. The CDR3 nucleotides are TGTGCCAGCAGCTACAAGGGGATAGCGGGAGTAGGACCCTACAATGAGCAGTTCTTC.